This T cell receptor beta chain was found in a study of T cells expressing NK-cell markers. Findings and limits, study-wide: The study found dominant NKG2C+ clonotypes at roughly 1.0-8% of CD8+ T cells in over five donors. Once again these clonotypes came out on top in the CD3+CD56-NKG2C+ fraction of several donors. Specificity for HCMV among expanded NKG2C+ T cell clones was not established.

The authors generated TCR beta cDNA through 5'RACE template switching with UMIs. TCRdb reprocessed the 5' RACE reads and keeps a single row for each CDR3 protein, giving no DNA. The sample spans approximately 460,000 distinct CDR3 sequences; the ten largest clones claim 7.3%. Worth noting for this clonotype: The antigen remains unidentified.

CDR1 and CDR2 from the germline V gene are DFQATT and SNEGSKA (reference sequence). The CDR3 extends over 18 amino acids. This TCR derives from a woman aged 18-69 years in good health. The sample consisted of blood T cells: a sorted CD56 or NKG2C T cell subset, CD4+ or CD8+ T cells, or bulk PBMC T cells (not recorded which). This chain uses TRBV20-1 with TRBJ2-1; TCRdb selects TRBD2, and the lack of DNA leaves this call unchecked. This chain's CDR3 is CSARDKSGTSGPYNEQFF.